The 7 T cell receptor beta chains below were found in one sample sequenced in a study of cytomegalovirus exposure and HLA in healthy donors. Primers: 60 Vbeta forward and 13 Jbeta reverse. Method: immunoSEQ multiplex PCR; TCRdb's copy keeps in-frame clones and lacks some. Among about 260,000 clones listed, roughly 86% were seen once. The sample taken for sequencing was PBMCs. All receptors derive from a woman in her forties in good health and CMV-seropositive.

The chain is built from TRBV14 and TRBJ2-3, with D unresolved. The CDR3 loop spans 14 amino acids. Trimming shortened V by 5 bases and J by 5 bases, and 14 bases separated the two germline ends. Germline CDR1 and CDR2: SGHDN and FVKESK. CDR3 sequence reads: CASSYSKSLDTQYF. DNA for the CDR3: TGTGCCAGCAGCTACTCAAAAAGTCTAGATACGCAGTATTTT.

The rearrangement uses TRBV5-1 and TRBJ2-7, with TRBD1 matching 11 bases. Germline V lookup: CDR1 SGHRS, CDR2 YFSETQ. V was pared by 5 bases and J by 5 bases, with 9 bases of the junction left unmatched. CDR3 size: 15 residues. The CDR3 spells CASRKFGTGGHEQYF. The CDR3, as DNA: TGCGCCAGCAGGAAATTCGGGACAGGGGGGCACGAGCAGTACTTC.

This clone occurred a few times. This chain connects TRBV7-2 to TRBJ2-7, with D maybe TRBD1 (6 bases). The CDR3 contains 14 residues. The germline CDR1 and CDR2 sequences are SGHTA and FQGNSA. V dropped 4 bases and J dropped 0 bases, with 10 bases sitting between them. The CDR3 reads CASSSNRVSYEQYF. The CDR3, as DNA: TGTGCCAGCAGCTCCAACAGGGTCTCCTACGAGCAGTACTTC.

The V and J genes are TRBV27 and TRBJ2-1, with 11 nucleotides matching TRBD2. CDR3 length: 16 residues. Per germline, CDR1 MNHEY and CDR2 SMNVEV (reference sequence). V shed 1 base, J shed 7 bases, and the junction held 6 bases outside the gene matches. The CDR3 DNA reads TGTGCCAGCAGTTTATTCGGGACTAGCGGAAATAATGAGCAGTTCTTC. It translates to CASSLFGTSGNNEQFF.

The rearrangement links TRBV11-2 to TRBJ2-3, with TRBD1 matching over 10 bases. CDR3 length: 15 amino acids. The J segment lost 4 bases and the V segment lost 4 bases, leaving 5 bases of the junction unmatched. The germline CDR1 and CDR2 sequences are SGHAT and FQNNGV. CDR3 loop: CASSYGTGVPDTQYF. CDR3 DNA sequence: TGTGCCAGCAGCTACGGGACAGGGGTACCAGATACGCAGTATTTT.

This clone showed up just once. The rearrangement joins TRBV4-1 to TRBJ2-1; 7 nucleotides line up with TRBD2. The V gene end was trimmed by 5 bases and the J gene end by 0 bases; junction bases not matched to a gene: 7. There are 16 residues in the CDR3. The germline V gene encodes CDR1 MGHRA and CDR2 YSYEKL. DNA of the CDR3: TGCGCCAGCAGCGATATTGGCGGGAGCTCCTACAATGAGCAGTTCTTC. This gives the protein CASSDIGGSSYNEQFF.

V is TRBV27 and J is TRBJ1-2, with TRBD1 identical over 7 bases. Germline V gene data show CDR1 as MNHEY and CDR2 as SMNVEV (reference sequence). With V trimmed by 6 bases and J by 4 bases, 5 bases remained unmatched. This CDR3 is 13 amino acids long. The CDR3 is CASRPGGVYGYTF. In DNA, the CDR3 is TGTGCCAGCAGACCAGGGGGAGTCTATGGCTACACCTTC.